The T cell receptor beta chain described here comes from a study of blood T cell repertoires in COVID-19. The repertoire was sequenced with immunoSEQ multiplex PCR; TCRdb's copy has only in-frame clones and lacks some. The profile covers 48,000 or so clones, with under 90% appearing a single time and approximately 2.5% taken by the ten largest. The V gene lost 3 bases and the J gene lost 3 bases, with 3 bases spanning the gap. The CDR3 length is 11 residues. Germline V gene sequence: CDR1 LNHNV, CDR2 YYDKDF (reference sequence). The V gene is TRBV15, the J gene TRBJ2-7; D is undetermined. Specimen: peripheral blood. This receptor was taken from a woman older than 75 with COVID-19, enrolled during active disease. CDR3 protein: CATSSHYEQYF. CDR3 sequence (DNA): TGTGCCACCAGCAGCCACTACGAGCAGTACTTC.